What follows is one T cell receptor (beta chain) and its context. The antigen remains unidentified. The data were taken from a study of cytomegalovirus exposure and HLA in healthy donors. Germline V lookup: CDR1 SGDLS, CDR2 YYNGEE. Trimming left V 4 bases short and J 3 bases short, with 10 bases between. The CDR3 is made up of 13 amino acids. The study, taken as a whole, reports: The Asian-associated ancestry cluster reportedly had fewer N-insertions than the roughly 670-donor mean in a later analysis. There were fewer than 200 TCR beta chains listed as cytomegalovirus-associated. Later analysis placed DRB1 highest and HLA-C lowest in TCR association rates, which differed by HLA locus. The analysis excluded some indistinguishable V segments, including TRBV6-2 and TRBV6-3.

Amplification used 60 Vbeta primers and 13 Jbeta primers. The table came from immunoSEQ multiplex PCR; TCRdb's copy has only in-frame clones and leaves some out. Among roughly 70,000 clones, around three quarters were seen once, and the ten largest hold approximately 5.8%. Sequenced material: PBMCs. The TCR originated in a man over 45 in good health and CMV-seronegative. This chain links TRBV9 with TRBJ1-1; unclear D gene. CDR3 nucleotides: TGTGCCAGCAGCCCGGGATCAGACACTGAAGCTTTCTTT. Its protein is CASSPGSDTEAFF.